The 15 T cell receptor beta chains below were found in one sample sequenced in a study of CD8 T cells in Susac syndrome. Random hexamers primed reverse transcription of 0.5 to 1 ug RNA. TCRdb processed the immunoSEQ multiplex PCR reads anew with MiXCR; each CDR3 protein has one entry. The table has 95,000 to 150,000 distinct CDR3 sequences, 94% seen once; the top ten hold about 0.098%. Sequencing was carried out using CD4+ T cells from PBMCs. All receptors derive from a human donor in good health.

The rearrangement joins TRBV29-1 to TRBJ2-2; D is ambiguous. This CDR3 has 12 residues. Germline V CDR1 and CDR2: SQVTM, ANQGSEA. Trimming took 2 bases from V and 7 from J, leaving 8 bases between them. The CDR3: CSVETRFGELFF. DNA of the CDR3: TGCAGCGTTGAAACCAGATTCGGGGAGCTGTTTTTT.

The chain employs TRBV30 and TRBJ1-6; 7 positions match TRBD1. CDR1 GTSNPN and CDR2 SVGIG come from the germline V gene (reference sequence). CDR3 length: 13 residues. V gave up 4 bases and J gave up 11 bases; unmatched junction bases: 8. The CDR3 sequence: CAWTRGPEPPLHF. For the CDR3, the DNA is TGTGCCTGGACTAGGGGGCCAGAACCACCCCTCCACTTT. Filled out from reference TRBV30 and TRBJ1-6, the complete variable domain reads SQTIHQWPATLVQPVGSPLSLECTVEGTSNPNLYWYRQAAGRGLQLLFYSVGIGQISSEVPQNLSASRPQDRQFILSSKKLLLSDSGFYLCAWTRGPEPPLHFGNGTRLTVT.

J is TRBJ1-2 and V is TRBV24-1; 8 bases agree with TRBD1. The CDR3 sequence is 14 residues long. Germline CDR1 and CDR2: KGHDR and SFDVKD. The ends lost 4 bases at V and 2 bases at J; junction bases unmatched: 2. The CDR3 sequence is CATSDRTGNYGYTF. DNA of the CDR3: TGTGCCACCAGTGACCGGACAGGGAACTATGGCTACACCTTC.

The rearrangement uses TRBV29-1 and TRBJ2-7, with TRBD1 as a possible D gene (5 bases). The CDR3 extends over 12 amino acids. CDR1 is SQVTM and CDR2 is ANQGSEA in the germline V gene. Trimming removed 3 bases from V and 0 bases from J, with 6 bases in between. CDR3 protein: CSVDDSSYEQYF. The CDR3 DNA reads TGCAGCGTTGACGACAGCTCCTACGAGCAGTACTTC.

This chain joins TRBV9 and TRBJ1-1, with no clear D. CDR3 length: 16 residues. Trimming removed 4 bases from V and 4 bases from J, with 20 bases in between. Germline V gene sequence: CDR1 SGDLS, CDR2 YYNGEE. DNA of the CDR3: TGTGCCAGCAGCCCCCAGTGGACGAGTTACTTCACTGAAGCTTTCTTT. Residues: CASSPQWTSYFTEAFF.

The chain recombines TRBV19 with TRBJ2-7; D perhaps matches TRBD2 (6 bases). The germline V and J ends were trimmed by 8 bases and 2 bases, with 13 bases remaining between them. CDR3 length: 13 amino acids. The germline V gene has CDR1 LNHDA and CDR2 SQIVND (reference sequence). CDR3 nucleotide sequence: TGTGCCAGTGCGAGTCGGGGGACCTACGAGCAGTACTTC. This translates into CASASRGTYEQYF.

The chain has TRBV2 and TRBJ2-3, with D perhaps TRBD2 (6 bases). Deletions cut 8 bases from V and 6 bases from J, with 15 bases between. CDR1 SNHLY and CDR2 FYNNEI come from the germline V gene. The CDR3 sequence is 13 residues long. CDR3 in amino acids: CASSIGGGDTQYF. DNA for the CDR3: TGTGCCAGCTCGATCGGGGGAGGCGATACGCAGTATTTT.

The V and J genes are TRBV3-1 and TRBJ2-7, with D possibly matching TRBD2 (7 bases). The V gene's germline CDR1 is LGHDT and CDR2 YNNKEL (reference sequence). V lost 6 bases to trimming and J lost 5 bases, with 20 bases between them. This CDR3 is built from 15 residues. The CDR3 DNA is TGTGCCAGCAGTCCACAGGGCGGGGGTCAAAACGAGCAGTACTTC. It yields the protein CASSPQGGGQNEQYF.

This clonotype was seen only once. The V and J genes are TRBV7-2 and TRBJ1-2, with 7 bases fitting TRBD1. Germline-derived CDR1 and CDR2 are SGHTA and FQGNSA. Trimming cost V 0 bases and J 4 bases; bases outside gene matches: 8. The CDR3 runs 16 residues. The CDR3 loop is CASSLALAGTAYGYTF. Here the CDR3 DNA reads TGTGCCAGCAGCTTAGCGCTAGCGGGGACAGCCTATGGCTACACCTTC.

The genes are TRBV27 and TRBJ1-4, with D perhaps matching TRBD1 (6 bases). Germline V gives CDR1 MNHEY, CDR2 SMNVEV (reference sequence). The CDR3 runs to 14 residues. The V and J ends lost 6 bases and 4 bases respectively, with 12 bases between them. The CDR3: CASRQGRNNEKLFF. CDR3 nucleotide sequence: TGTGCCAGCAGGCAGGGGCGTAATAATGAAAAACTGTTTTTT.

This chain links TRBV6-5 with TRBJ2-2; TRBD2 is a possible D gene (5 bases). V was cut by 6 bases and J by 7 bases, with 18 bases left in between. The germline V gene has CDR1 MNHEY and CDR2 SVGAGI. CDR3 length equals 15 residues. This CDR3 reads CASSYTILAGGELFF. Here the CDR3 DNA reads TGTGCCAGCAGCTACACCATCCTGGCGGGCGGGGAGCTGTTTTTT.

In its sample, this clonotype was seen a few times. This sequence joins TRBV28 and TRBJ1-1, with 7 bases fitting TRBD1. Germline V gene sequence: CDR1 MDHEN, CDR2 SYDVKM. The J segment lost 1 base and the V segment lost 3 bases, leaving 2 bases of the junction unmatched. There are 14 residues in the CDR3. The CDR3 region is CASSLAGGNTEAFF. DNA of the CDR3: TGTGCCAGCAGTTTGGCAGGGGGGAACACTGAAGCTTTCTTT.

The gene calls are TRBV29-1 and TRBJ2-3, with D possibly matching TRBD1 (6 bases). The CDR3 is made up of 14 amino acids. Looked up from germline, CDR1 is SQVTM and CDR2 is ANQGSEA. The V and J ends lost 3 bases and 4 bases respectively, with 14 bases between them. CDR3 sequence (DNA): TGCAGCGTTGAGGGGGCCGCCAGCCCAGATACGCAGTATTTT. Its protein product is CSVEGAASPDTQYF.

J is TRBJ1-3 and V is TRBV3-1; TRBD1 is a possible D gene (6 bases). V was clipped by 3 bases and J by 0 bases, with 9 bases between them. CDR1 LGHDT and CDR2 YNNKEL come from the germline V gene (reference sequence). This CDR3 is 15 amino acids long. As DNA, the CDR3 is TGTGCCAGCAGCCAGGAGGACAGCTCTGGAAACACCATATATTTT. Its translation: CASSQEDSSGNTIYF.

This sequence joins TRBV29-1 and TRBJ2-1, with D unresolved. Germline V gene data show CDR1 as SQVTM and CDR2 as ANQGSEA. This CDR3 comprises 14 residues. V gave up 2 bases and J gave up 6 bases, with 14 bases separating them. The CDR3 region has the DNA TGCAGCGTTGAAAGGGTACCGATGTTCAATGAGCAGTTCTTC. Protein: CSVERVPMFNEQFF.